The source of this T cell receptor beta chain is a study of cytomegalovirus exposure and HLA in healthy donors. This CDR3 comprises 15 residues. V gave up 0 bases and J gave up 3 bases; unmatched junction bases: 2. Germline V gives CDR1 MGHRA, CDR2 YSYEKL. Both 60 Vbeta primers and 13 Jbeta primers went into the PCR. The method was immunoSEQ multiplex PCR; TCRdb's version includes in-frame clones alone and lacks a portion of them. The sample lists around 150,000 clones, about 80% occurring once. In its sample, this clone was seen a few times. The genes are TRBV4-1 and TRBJ2-7; 10 bases line up with TRBD1. The receptor was isolated from a man aged 35 to 55 in good health and CMV-seropositive. The sequenced sample consisted of PBMCs. The CDR3 DNA reads as TGCGCCAGCAGCCAAGAAGGGACAGGGGACTACGAGCAGTACTTC. This gives the protein CASSQEGTGDYEQYF.